This T cell receptor (beta chain) was observed in a study of shared clonotypes between healthy human individuals. Whole-study results and caveats: Clonotypes which were not shared had lower generation probabilities than clonotypes that all four donors shared.

Method: immunoSEQ multiplex PCR; TCRdb's copy keeps in-frame clones and lacks some. This sample carries just over 2,000,000 clones, 85% to 95% of them seen once, and the ten largest clones take 0.1% to 0.15%. To note about this clone: As yet, its antigen is unknown.

The TCR was taken from a man aged 18 to 30 in good health. The sequenced sample consisted of naive CD4+ T cells sorted from blood. Subset of the sample: CD45RA+ positively selected.

The CDR3 loop reads CASSARQGRGQPQHF. In nucleotides, the CDR3 is TGTGCCAGCAGTGCAAGACAGGGTCGGGGTCAGCCCCAGCATTTT. This chain joins TRBV28 and TRBJ1-5; 7 bases are shared with TRBD1. After removal of 5 bases from V and 6 bases from J, the junction contained 10 bases not matched to a gene. The V gene's germline CDR1 is MDHEN and CDR2 SYDVKM. This CDR3 comprises 15 residues.